This T cell receptor (beta chain) was retrieved from a study of CD8+ T cells in alopecia areata. General study results and limits: Expanded CD8+ clones among the top 100, and scalp clonality, were significantly decreased by tofacitinib. There was only one nonresponder, so it was unclear how baseline CD8+ expansion relates to response. Whereas mice showed it more clearly, TCR sharing across patients was murkier, possibly because of HLA.

Extracted from the samples, RNA was reverse transcribed into cDNA to serve as the sequencing template. The table came from immunoSEQ multiplex PCR; TCRdb's copy has only in-frame clones and leaves some out. The sample holds about 300,000 clones, 58% seen once. The V segment lost 5 bases and the J segment 7 bases; nucleotides outside the gene matches: 16. This CDR3 has 16 amino acids. Germline V gene lookup returns CDR1 MGHDK and CDR2 SYGVNS. To note about this clone: The antigen is unknown.

The treatment was: oral pan-JAK inhibitor, 5-10 mg twice daily. Obtained from alopecia areata patients were lesional scalp punch biopsies along with peripheral blood. The material was CD4+ T cells sorted from blood, obtained at week 24, from a patient treated with tofacitinib. The TCR was taken from a human donor with alopecia areata. The chain has TRBV25-1 and TRBJ1-2, with 7 bases that match TRBD1. In DNA, the CDR3 is TGTGCCAGCAGTCCACCGGGACAGATTTTCGTAGGTGGCTACACCTTC. Translation gives CASSPPGQIFVGGYTF.